The clone carrying this TCR beta chain was seen only a few times. As yet, its antigen is unknown. The entry originates in a study of T cells after yellow fever vaccination. The wider study: Any fraction with a low cell number was prepared using SMART-Seq v4 Ultra Low Input. Findings and limits, study-wide: Some clonotypes, a small share, were shared between CD4 and CD8 compartments.

The TCR cDNA carried a universal primer site and UMIs from 5'RACE template switching. TCRdb passed the 5' RACE reads through MiXCR, listing each CDR3 protein once. The sample has about 630,000 distinct CDR3 sequences, 9% to 15% seen once. This TCR was sampled from a man aged 25 to 40 who received the YFV17D yellow fever vaccine. The sample was PBMCs, taken on the day of the yellow fever booster vaccination.

The CDR3 DNA follows: TGCGCCAGCAGCTTGGATCAGTTGACCGGGGAGCTGTTTTTT. This codes for CASSLDQLTGELFF. The chain recombines TRBV5-1 with TRBJ2-2; no reliable D call. The CDR3 totals 14 residues. Germline CDR1 and CDR2: SGHRS and YFSETQ. Trimming took 0 bases from V and 5 from J, leaving 8 bases between them. Together with reference TRBV5-1 and TRBJ2-2, the CDR3 gives the full variable domain: KAGVTQTPRYLIKTRGQQVTLSCSPISGHRSVSWYQQTPGQGLQFLFEYFSETQRNKGNFPGRFSGRQFSNSRSEMNVSTLELGDSALYLCASSLDQLTGELFFGEGSRLTVL.